This TCR beta chain comes out of a study of cytomegalovirus exposure and HLA in healthy donors. Background on the study: Samples from HLA-typed donors yielded about 86 million unique TCRs in an early data release. Broader study findings: As a later analysis revealed, the rate of TCR association differed by HLA locus, with DRB1 most and HLA-C fewest. Despite most TCR sequences being rare, some public TCRs occurred in many donors.

CDR3 length: 16 residues. Germline V gives CDR1 SNHLY, CDR2 FYNNEI. V shed 4 bases and J shed 2 bases, with 15 bases lying between them. For this clone: What it recognizes is unknown.

Use of 60 Vbeta and 13 Jbeta primers characterized the PCR. Here immunoSEQ multiplex PCR was the method, and the copy in TCRdb shows in-frame clones only, minus some. The sample yields over 150,000 clones, 82% seen once. Sequencing used PBMCs. The receptor was isolated from a boy under 10 years old in good health and CMV-seronegative. V usage is TRBV2 and J usage is TRBJ1-3; D is uncertain. CDR3 sequence (DNA): TGTGCCAGCAGTGTGAGGCGGGTTCAAACTGGAAACACCATATATTTT. It yields the protein CASSVRRVQTGNTIYF.